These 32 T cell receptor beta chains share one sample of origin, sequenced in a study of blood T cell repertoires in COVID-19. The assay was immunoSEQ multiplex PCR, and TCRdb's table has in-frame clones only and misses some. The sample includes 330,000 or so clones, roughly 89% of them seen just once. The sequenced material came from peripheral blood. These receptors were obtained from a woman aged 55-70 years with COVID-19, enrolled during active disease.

The CDR3: CASSPVRGGSTDTQYF. As DNA, the CDR3 is TGTGCCAGCTCACCAGTTCGGGGAGGGAGCACAGATACGCAGTATTTT. This chain uses TRBV18 with TRBJ2-3; 7 bases are shared with TRBD2. Trimming at V came to 2 bases and at J to 0 bases, leaving 5 bases not matched to a gene. Germline V CDR1 and CDR2: KGHSH, LQKENI. The CDR3 has 16 residues.

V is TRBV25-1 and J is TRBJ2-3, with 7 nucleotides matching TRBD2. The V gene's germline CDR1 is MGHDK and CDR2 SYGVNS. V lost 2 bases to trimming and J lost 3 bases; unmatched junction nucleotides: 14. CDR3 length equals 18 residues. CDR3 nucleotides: TGTGCCAGCAGTGAACCCCCCTCCCGCGGGGGATTGACAGATACGCAGTATTTT. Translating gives CASSEPPSRGGLTDTQYF. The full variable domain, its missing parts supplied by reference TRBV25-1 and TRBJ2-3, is EADIYQTPRYLVIGTGKKITLECSQTMGHDKMYWYQQDPGMELHLIHYSYGVNSTEKGDLSSESTVSRIRTEHFPLTLESARPSHTSQYLCASSEPPSRGGLTDTQYFGPGTRLTVL.

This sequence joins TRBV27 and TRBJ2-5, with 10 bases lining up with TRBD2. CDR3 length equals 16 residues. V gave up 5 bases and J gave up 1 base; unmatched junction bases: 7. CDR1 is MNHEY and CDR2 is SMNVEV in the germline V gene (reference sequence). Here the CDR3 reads CASSANSGGPQETQYF. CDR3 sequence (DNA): TGTGCCAGCAGTGCAAATAGCGGGGGGCCCCAAGAGACCCAGTACTTC.

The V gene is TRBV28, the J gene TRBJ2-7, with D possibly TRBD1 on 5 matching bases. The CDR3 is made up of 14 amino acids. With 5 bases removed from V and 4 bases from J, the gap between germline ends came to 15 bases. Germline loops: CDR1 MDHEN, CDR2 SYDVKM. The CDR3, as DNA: TGTGCCAGCAGTAGGGCAGGGCCCTCTTACGAGCAGTACTTC. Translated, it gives CASSRAGPSYEQYF.

The CDR3 protein is CASSGQGRPLQETQYF. CDR3 nucleotides: TGTGCCAGCAGTGGACAGGGGAGACCCTTACAAGAGACCCAGTACTTC. The genes are TRBV6-4 and TRBJ2-5, with 8 bases that match TRBD1. This CDR3 has 16 residues. The ends lost 4 bases at V and 2 bases at J; junction bases unmatched: 9. CDR1 and CDR2 (germline): MRHNA, SNTAGT.

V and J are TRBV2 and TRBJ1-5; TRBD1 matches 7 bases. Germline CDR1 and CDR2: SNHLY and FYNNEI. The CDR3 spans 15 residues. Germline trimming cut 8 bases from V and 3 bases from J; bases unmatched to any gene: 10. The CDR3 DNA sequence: TGTGCCAGCGGCGTACAGGGGCTGAACAATCAGCCCCAGCATTTT. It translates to CASGVQGLNNQPQHF.

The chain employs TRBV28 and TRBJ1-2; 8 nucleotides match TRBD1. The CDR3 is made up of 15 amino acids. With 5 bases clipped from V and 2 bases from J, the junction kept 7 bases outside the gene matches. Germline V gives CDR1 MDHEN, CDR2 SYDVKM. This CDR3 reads CASSISRTGNYGYTF. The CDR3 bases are TGTGCCAGCAGTATTTCTCGGACAGGGAACTATGGCTACACCTTC.

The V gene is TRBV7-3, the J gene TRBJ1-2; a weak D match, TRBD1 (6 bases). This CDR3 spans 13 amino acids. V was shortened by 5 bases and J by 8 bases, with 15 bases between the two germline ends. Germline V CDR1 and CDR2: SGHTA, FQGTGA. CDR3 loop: CASSQTGDRGYTF. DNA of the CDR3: TGTGCCAGCAGCCAGACTGGAGACAGGGGCTACACCTTC.

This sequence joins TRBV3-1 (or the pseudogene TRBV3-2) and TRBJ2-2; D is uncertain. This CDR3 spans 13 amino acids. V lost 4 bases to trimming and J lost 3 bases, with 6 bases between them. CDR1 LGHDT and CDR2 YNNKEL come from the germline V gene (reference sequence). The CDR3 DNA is TGTGCCAGCAGCCCTCCCTACACCGGGGAGCTGTTTTTT. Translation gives CASSPPYTGELFF.

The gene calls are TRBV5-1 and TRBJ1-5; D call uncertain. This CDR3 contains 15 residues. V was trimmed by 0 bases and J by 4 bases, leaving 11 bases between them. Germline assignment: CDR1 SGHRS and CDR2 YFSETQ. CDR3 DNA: TGCGCCAGCAGCTTGGTGTCTGGAGGGAATCAGCCCCAGCATTTT. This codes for CASSLVSGGNQPQHF.

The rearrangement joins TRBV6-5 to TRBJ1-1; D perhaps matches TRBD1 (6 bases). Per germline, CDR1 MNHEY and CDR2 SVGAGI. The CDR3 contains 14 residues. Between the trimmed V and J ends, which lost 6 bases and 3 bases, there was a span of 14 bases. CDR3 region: CASRMDRLDTEAFF. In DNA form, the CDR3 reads TGTGCCAGCAGAATGGACAGACTGGACACTGAAGCTTTCTTT.

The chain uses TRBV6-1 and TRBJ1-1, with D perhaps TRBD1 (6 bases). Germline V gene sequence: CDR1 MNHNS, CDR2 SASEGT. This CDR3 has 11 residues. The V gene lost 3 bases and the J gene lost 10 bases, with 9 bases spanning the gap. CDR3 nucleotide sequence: TGTGCCAGCAGTGAGAGGGGGACAGCTTTCTTT. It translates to CASSERGTAFF.

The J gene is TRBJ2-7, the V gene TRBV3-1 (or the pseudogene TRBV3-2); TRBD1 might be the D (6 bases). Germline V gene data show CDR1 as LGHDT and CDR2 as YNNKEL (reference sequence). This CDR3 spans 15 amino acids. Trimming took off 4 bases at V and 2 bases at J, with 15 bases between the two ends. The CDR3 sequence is CASSPPLRGTYEQYF. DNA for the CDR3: TGTGCCAGCAGCCCGCCCCTCAGGGGAACCTACGAGCAGTACTTC.

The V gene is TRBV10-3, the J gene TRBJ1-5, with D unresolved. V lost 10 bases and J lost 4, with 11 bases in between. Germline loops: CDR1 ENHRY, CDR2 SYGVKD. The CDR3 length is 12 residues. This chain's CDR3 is CATGSGNQPQHF. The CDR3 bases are TGTGCCACTGGGAGTGGTAATCAGCCCCAGCATTTT.

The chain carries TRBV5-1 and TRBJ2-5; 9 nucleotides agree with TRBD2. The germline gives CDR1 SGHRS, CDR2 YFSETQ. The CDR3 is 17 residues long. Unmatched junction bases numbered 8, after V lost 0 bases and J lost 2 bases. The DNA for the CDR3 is TGCGCCAGCAGCTTGGTTGCTAGCGGGATAATTCAAGAGACCCAGTACTTC. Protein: CASSLVASGIIQETQYF.

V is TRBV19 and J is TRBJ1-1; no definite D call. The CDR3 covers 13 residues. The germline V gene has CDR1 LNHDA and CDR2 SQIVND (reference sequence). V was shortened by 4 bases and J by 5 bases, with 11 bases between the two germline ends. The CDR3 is CASSSRGGTEAFF. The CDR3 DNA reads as TGTGCCAGTAGTAGCAGAGGAGGTACTGAAGCTTTCTTT.

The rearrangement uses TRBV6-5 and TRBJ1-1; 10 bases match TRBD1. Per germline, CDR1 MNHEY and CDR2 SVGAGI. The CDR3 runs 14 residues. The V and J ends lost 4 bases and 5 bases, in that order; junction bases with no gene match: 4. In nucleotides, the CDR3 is TGTGCCAGCAGTTCTTGGACAGGGGGGACTGAAGCTTTCTTT. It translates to CASSSWTGGTEAFF.

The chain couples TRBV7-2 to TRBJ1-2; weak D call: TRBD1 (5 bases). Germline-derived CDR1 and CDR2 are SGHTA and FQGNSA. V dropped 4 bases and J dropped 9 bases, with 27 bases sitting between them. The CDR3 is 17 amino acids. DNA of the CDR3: TGTGCCAGCAGCTCCCTACCTACACTACCCGCTCCAGGGAGCTACACCTTC. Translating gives CASSSLPTLPAPGSYTF.

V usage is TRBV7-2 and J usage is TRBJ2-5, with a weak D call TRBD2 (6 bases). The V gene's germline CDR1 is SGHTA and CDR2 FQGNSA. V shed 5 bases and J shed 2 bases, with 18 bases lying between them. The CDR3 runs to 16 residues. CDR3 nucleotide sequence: TGTGCCAGCAGCCCCATCGGCGGGGAGGTACAAGAGACCCAGTACTTC. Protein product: CASSPIGGEVQETQYF.

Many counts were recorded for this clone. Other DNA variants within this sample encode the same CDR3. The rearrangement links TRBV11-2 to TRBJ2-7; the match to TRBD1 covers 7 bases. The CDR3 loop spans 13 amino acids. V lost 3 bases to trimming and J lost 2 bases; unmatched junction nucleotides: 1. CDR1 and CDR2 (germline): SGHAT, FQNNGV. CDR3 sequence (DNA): TGTGCCAGCAGCTTCGGGACAGCCTACGAGCAGTACTTC. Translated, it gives CASSFGTAYEQYF. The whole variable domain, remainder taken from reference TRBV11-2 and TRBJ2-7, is EAGVAQSPRYKIIEKRQSVAFWCNPISGHATLYWYQQILGQGPKLLIQFQNNGVVDDSQLPKDRFSAERLKGVDSTLKIQPAKLEDSAVYLCASSFGTAYEQYFGPGTRLTVT.

The CDR3 reads CASSPLAGGSYEQYF. The CDR3 nucleotides read TGTGCCAGCAGTCCTTTAGCGGGGGGTTCCTACGAGCAGTACTTC. The chain joins TRBV7-2 to TRBJ2-7, with 10 bases identical to TRBD2. The V gene's germline CDR1 is SGHTA and CDR2 FQGNSA. After removal of 6 bases from V and 1 base from J, the junction contained 6 bases not matched to a gene. This CDR3 has 15 residues. Looking up the rest from reference TRBV7-2 and TRBJ2-7 gives the full variable domain: GAGVSQSPSNKVTEKGKDVELRCDPISGHTALYWYRQSLGQGLEFLIYFQGNSAPDKSGLPSDRFSAERTGGSVSTLTIQRTQQEDSAVYLCASSPLAGGSYEQYFGPGTRLTVT.

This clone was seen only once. In DNA, the CDR3 is TGTGCCTGGACCAGAAACGGGGTTCGCTACGAGCAGTACTTC. It is translated as CAWTRNGVRYEQYF. V and J are TRBV30 and TRBJ2-7, with D tentatively TRBD2 (5 bases). From germline, CDR1 is GTSNPN and CDR2 SVGIG (reference sequence). V shed 4 bases and J shed 3 bases, with 16 bases lying between them. This CDR3 spans 14 amino acids.

CDR3 sequence (DNA): TGTGCCAGCAGCTTGCGCCTAACAGGAAACACTGAAGCTTTCTTT. This codes for CASSLRLTGNTEAFF. The chain employs TRBV5-4 and TRBJ1-1; D perhaps matches TRBD1 (5 bases). Germline V gene data show CDR1 as SGHNT and CDR2 as YYREEE (reference sequence). The V end lost 1 base, the J end lost 2 bases, and 12 bases lay between the germline ends. This CDR3 has 15 amino acids.

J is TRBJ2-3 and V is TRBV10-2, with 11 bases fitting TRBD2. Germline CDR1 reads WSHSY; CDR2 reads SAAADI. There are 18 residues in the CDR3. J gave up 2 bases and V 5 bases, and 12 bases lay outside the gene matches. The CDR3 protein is CASSMTSASGGYTDTQYF. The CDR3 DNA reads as TGCGCCAGCAGTATGACGTCGGCTAGCGGGGGGTACACAGATACGCAGTATTTT.

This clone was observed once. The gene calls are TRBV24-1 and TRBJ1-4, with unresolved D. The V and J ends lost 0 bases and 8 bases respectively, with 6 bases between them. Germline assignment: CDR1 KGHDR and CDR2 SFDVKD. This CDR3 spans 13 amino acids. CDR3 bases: TGTGCCACCAGTGATTTGACGGGGGAAAAACTGTTTTTT. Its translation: CATSDLTGEKLFF.

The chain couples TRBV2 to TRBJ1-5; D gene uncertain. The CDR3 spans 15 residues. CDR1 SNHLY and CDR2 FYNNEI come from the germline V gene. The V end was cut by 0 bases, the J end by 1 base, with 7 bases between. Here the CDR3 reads CASSEAHTSNQPQHF. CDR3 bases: TGTGCCAGCAGTGAAGCGCACACGAGCAATCAGCCCCAGCATTTT.

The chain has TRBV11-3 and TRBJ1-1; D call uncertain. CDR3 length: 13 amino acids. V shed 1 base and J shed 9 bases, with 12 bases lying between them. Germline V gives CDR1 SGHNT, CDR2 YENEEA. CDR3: CASSLGRHMKAFF. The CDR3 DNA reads TGTGCCAGCAGCTTAGGTCGACATATGAAAGCTTTCTTT. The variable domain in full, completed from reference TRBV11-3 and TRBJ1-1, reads EAGVVQSPRYKIIEKKQPVAFWCNPISGHNTLYWYLQNLGQGPELLIRYENEEAVDDSQLPKDRFSAERLKGVDSTLKIQPAELGDSAVYLCASSLGRHMKAFFGQGTRLTVV.

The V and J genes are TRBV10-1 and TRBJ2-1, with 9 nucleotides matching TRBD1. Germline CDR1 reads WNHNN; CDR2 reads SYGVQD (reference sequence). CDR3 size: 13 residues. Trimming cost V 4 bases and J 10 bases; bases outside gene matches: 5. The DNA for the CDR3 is TGCGCCAGCAGTGGGGACAGGGCTGGGGAGCAGTTCTTC. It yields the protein CASSGDRAGEQFF.

This CDR3 is CASSLGLTGDGYTF. In DNA, the CDR3 is TGTGCCAGCAGTTTGGGATTAACAGGGGATGGCTACACCTTC. This chain connects TRBV28 to TRBJ1-2; TRBD1 agrees at 7 bases. CDR1 is MDHEN, CDR2 SYDVKM, per germline. V dropped 3 bases and J dropped 6; count of bases not matched to a gene: 7. The CDR3 is 14 residues long.

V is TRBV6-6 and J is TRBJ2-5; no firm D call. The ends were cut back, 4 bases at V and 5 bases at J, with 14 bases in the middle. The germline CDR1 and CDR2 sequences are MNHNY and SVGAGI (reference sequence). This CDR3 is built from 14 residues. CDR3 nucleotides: TGTGCCAGCAGTTCACCTTTCAGCAGGGAGACCCAGTACTTC. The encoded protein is CASSSPFSRETQYF.

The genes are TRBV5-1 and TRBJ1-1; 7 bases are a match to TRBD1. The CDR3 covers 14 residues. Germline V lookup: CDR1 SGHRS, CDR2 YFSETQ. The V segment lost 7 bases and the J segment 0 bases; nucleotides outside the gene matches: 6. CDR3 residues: CASHKGAMNTEAFF. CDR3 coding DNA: TGCGCCAGCCATAAGGGGGCGATGAACACTGAAGCTTTCTTT.

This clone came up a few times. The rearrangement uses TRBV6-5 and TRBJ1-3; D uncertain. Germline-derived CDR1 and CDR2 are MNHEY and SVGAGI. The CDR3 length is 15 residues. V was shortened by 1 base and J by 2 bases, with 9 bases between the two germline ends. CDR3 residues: CASSYYPRTGNTIYF. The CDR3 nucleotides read TGTGCCAGCAGTTACTATCCGAGGACTGGAAACACCATATATTTT.